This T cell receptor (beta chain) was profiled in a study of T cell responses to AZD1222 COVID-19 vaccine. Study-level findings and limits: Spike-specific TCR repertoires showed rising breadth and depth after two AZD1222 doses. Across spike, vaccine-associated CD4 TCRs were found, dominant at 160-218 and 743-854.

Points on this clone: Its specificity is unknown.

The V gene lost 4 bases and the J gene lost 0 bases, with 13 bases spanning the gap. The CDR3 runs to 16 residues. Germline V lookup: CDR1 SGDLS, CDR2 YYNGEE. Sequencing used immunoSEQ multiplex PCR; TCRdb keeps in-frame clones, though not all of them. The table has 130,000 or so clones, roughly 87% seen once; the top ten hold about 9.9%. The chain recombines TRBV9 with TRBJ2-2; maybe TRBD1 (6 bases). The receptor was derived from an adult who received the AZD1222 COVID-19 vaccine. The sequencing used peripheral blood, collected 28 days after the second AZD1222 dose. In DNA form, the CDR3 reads TGTGCCAGCAGCCAGGAACGGACAGCGAACACCGGGGAGCTGTTTTTT. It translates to CASSQERTANTGELFF.